The 30 T cell receptor beta chains presented below share a single source sample, sequenced in a study of technical replicates of blood from a handful of donors. Clones were sequenced by immunoSEQ multiplex PCR, and TCRdb holds only the in-frame ones, with some missing. The sample includes around 53,000 clones, more than 70% of them seen just once. Material for sequencing was PBMCs. These TCRs come from a human donor in good health. Some clones in this sample may be carry-over from other donors' samples.

This chain joins TRBV18 and TRBJ1-2; 12 bases line up with TRBD1. This CDR3 has 15 amino acids. Germline CDR1 is KGHSH and CDR2 is LQKENI. V lost 8 bases to trimming and J lost 5 bases; unmatched junction nucleotides: 9. CDR3 sequence (DNA): TGTGCCAGCCGTTATCCGGGACAGGGGGCATATGGCTACACCTTC. Its protein is CASRYPGQGAYGYTF. Drawing the rest from reference TRBV18 and TRBJ1-2, the complete variable domain is NAGVMQNPRHLVRRRGQEARLRCSPMKGHSHVYWYRQLPEEGLKFMVYLQKENIIDESGMPKERFSAEFPKEGPSILRIQQVVRGDSAAYFCASRYPGQGAYGYTFGSGTRLTVV.

J is TRBJ2-3 and V is TRBV5-1; TRBD2 matches 8 bases. Germline assignment: CDR1 SGHRS and CDR2 YFSETQ. The V gene end was trimmed by 4 bases and the J gene end by 3 bases; junction bases not matched to a gene: 13. CDR3 size: 17 residues. CDR3 sequence reads: CASSAPFSSGSTDTQYF. In nucleotides, the CDR3 is TGCGCCAGCAGCGCACCTTTTTCGAGCGGGAGTACAGATACGCAGTATTTT. The full variable domain, its missing parts supplied by reference TRBV5-1 and TRBJ2-3, is KAGVTQTPRYLIKTRGQQVTLSCSPISGHRSVSWYQQTPGQGLQFLFEYFSETQRNKGNFPGRFSGRQFSNSRSEMNVSTLELGDSALYLCASSAPFSSGSTDTQYFGPGTRLTVL.

The genes are TRBV5-1 and TRBJ1-4; TRBD1 aligns across 9 bases. In germline, CDR1 is SGHRS, CDR2 YFSETQ. With V trimmed by 1 base and J by 7 bases, 5 bases remained unmatched. CDR3 length equals 15 residues. As DNA, the CDR3 is TGCGCCAGCAGCTTGACAGGGGGCCAATCTGAAAAACTGTTTTTT. It specifies CASSLTGGQSEKLFF.

The gene calls are TRBV7-9 and TRBJ1-2; no clear D gene. The CDR3 is 13 amino acids. The germline gives CDR1 SEHNR, CDR2 FQNEAQ (reference sequence). Trimming pared 2 bases from V and 1 base from J, leaving 5 bases between. The CDR3, as DNA: TGTGCCAGCAGCTTAACCAGTAACTATGGCTACACCTTC. This encodes CASSLTSNYGYTF.

The chain recombines TRBV27 with TRBJ2-1; TRBD1 matches at 7 bases. Germline V gene data show CDR1 as MNHEY and CDR2 as SMNVEV (reference sequence). After removal of 5 bases from V and 2 bases from J, the junction contained 3 bases not matched to a gene. The CDR3 runs 14 residues. The CDR3 nucleotides are TGTGCCAGCAGTGAGGGGGCCACCTACAATGAGCAGTTCTTC. Translated, it gives CASSEGATYNEQFF.

The chain combines TRBV6-1 with TRBJ1-5; unclear D gene. The V end lost 4 bases, the J end lost 0 bases, and 4 bases lay between the germline ends. This CDR3 is 13 amino acids long. Germline values: CDR1 MNHNS, CDR2 SASEGT. The CDR3 DNA reads as TGTGCCAGCAGTGTGTATAGCAATCAGCCCCAGCATTTT. Translating it yields CASSVYSNQPQHF.

V usage is TRBV27 and J usage is TRBJ1-1; D is unresolved. From germline, CDR1 is MNHEY and CDR2 SMNVEV (reference sequence). The CDR3 totals 14 residues. V was pared by 5 bases and J by 1 base, with 11 bases between. CDR3 nucleotides: TGTGCCAGCAGTACCGACCGGGAGAACACTGAAGCTTTCTTT. Protein sequence: CASSTDRENTEAFF.

The genes are TRBV5-1 and TRBJ1-2; 9 bases agree with TRBD1. The V segment lost 2 bases and the J segment 4 bases; nucleotides outside the gene matches: 6. This CDR3 has 15 residues. The V gene's germline CDR1 is SGHRS and CDR2 YFSETQ. Here the CDR3 reads CASSFVGQGAYGYTF. DNA of the CDR3: TGCGCCAGCAGCTTTGTGGGACAGGGAGCCTATGGCTACACCTTC. Filled out from reference TRBV5-1 and TRBJ1-2, the complete variable domain reads KAGVTQTPRYLIKTRGQQVTLSCSPISGHRSVSWYQQTPGQGLQFLFEYFSETQRNKGNFPGRFSGRQFSNSRSEMNVSTLELGDSALYLCASSFVGQGAYGYTFGSGTRLTVV.

V and J are TRBV7-3 and TRBJ1-3; D gene unclear. The V end lost 5 bases, the J end lost 0 bases, and 14 bases lay between the germline ends. This CDR3 is 16 amino acids long. The germline V gene encodes CDR1 SGHTA and CDR2 FQGTGA. CDR3 sequence (DNA): TGTGCCAGCAGCCGAAATCCCCCGAGCTCTGGAAACACCATATATTTT. Protein sequence: CASSRNPPSSGNTIYF.

The chain couples TRBV5-1 to TRBJ2-2, with TRBD1 matching 9 bases. The germline CDR1 and CDR2 sequences are SGHRS and YFSETQ. V lost 4 bases, J lost 6 bases, and 13 bases stayed unmatched. The CDR3 has 17 residues. The CDR3 coding sequence is TGCGCCAGCAGCAAGAAACAGACAGGGGGAATGGCCGGGGAGCTGTTTTTT. It encodes CASSKKQTGGMAGELFF.

The chain employs TRBV6-5 and TRBJ1-5; 7 positions agree with TRBD1. The CDR3 extends over 15 amino acids. Trimming cost V 10 bases and J 1 base; bases outside gene matches: 10. Germline V gene data show CDR1 as MNHEY and CDR2 as SVGAGI. CDR3: CATQGESGSNQPQHF. The CDR3, as DNA: TGTGCCACCCAGGGGGAGTCGGGAAGCAATCAGCCCCAGCATTTT.

This chain links TRBV5-6 with TRBJ2-7; 8 bases are a match to TRBD1. CDR3 length equals 13 residues. V was pared by 4 bases and J by 6 bases, with 6 bases of the junction left unmatched. Germline assignment: CDR1 SGHDT and CDR2 YYEEEE. CDR3 residues: CASSPRDRREQYF. CDR3 nucleotide sequence: TGTGCCAGCAGCCCCAGGGACAGGCGCGAGCAGTACTTC.

This clone was seen a single time. V usage is TRBV4-2 and J usage is TRBJ2-7; 9 bases align to TRBD1. V was pared by 4 bases and J by 5 bases, with 6 bases of the junction left unmatched. This CDR3 comprises 14 residues. Germline CDR1 and CDR2: LGHNA and YNFKEQ. CDR3 sequence: CASSLRTGADEQYF. For the CDR3, the DNA is TGTGCCAGCAGCCTCCGGACAGGGGCTGACGAGCAGTACTTC.

This clone was counted a single time. The gene calls are TRBV7-3 and TRBJ2-1; tentatively, D is TRBD2 (5 bases). V lost 4 bases and J 0 bases, leaving 7 bases between the germline ends. The CDR3 contains 14 residues. Germline CDR1 SGHTA, CDR2 FQGTGA. The CDR3 bases are TGTGCCAGCAGCTACCGGGACTCCTACAATGAGCAGTTCTTC. Amino acids: CASSYRDSYNEQFF.

This clone was recorded a few times. V usage is TRBV5-1 and J usage is TRBJ2-2, with a weak D call TRBD2 (6 bases). The ends were cut back, 3 bases at V and 4 bases at J, with 10 bases in the middle. This CDR3 region has 14 residues. Germline V gives CDR1 SGHRS, CDR2 YFSETQ. CDR3 in amino acids: CASSSGLITGELFF. The CDR3 region has the DNA TGCGCCAGCAGCTCGGGACTGATCACCGGGGAGCTGTTTTTT.

V usage is TRBV4-2 and J usage is TRBJ2-7; 7 nucleotides match TRBD1. V was pared by 0 bases and J by 4 bases, with 9 bases of the junction left unmatched. Germline V gene lookup returns CDR1 LGHNA and CDR2 YNFKEQ. The CDR3 runs to 16 residues. The CDR3, as DNA: TGTGCCAGCAGCCAAGATCGCGGCAGGGGGTCGTACGAGCAGTACTTC. Its translation: CASSQDRGRGSYEQYF.

The chain recombines TRBV7-2 with TRBJ2-1, with D perhaps TRBD2 (5 bases). V was shortened by 5 bases and J by 2 bases, with 16 bases between the two germline ends. Looked up from germline, CDR1 is SGHTA and CDR2 is FQGNSA. This CDR3 has 16 amino acids. The CDR3 nucleotides are TGTGCCAGCAGCCTACTAGTACAACGGGCCTACAATGAGCAGTTCTTC. Amino acid sequence: CASSLLVQRAYNEQFF.

The chain combines TRBV27 with TRBJ2-5; TRBD2 agrees at 7 bases. J lost 0 bases, V lost 5 bases, and 9 bases had no gene match. Germline V gives CDR1 MNHEY, CDR2 SMNVEV (reference sequence). The CDR3 extends over 16 amino acids. The CDR3 region has the DNA TGTGCCAGCAGTGCCGGGCCAGCGGGGTACCAAGAGACCCAGTACTTC. Protein: CASSAGPAGYQETQYF.

The rearrangement uses TRBV11-3 and TRBJ1-4; the match to TRBD1 covers 9 bases. With 2 bases clipped from V and 6 bases from J, the junction kept 13 bases outside the gene matches. CDR1 and CDR2 from the germline V gene are SGHNT and YENEEA. The CDR3 extends over 18 amino acids. The DNA for the CDR3 is TGTGCCAGCAGCTTACTCTTCGTCGAGGACAGGGGATATGAAAAACTGTTTTTT. It translates to CASSLLFVEDRGYEKLFF.

The chain joins TRBV5-1 to TRBJ1-6; 9 bases align to TRBD1. Germline lookup yields CDR1 SGHRS and CDR2 YFSETQ. The CDR3 covers 15 residues. The V and J ends lost 4 bases and 7 bases, in that order; junction bases with no gene match: 6. CDR3 bases: TGCGCCAGCAGCACCACAGGGGGCGAAAATTCACCCCTCCACTTT. Amino acids: CASSTTGGENSPLHF.

The V gene is TRBV9, the J gene TRBJ1-2; D gene ambiguous. Germline CDR1 and CDR2: SGDLS and YYNGEE. The length of the CDR3 is 14 residues. Trimming cost V 0 bases and J 2 bases, with 8 bases left between them. CDR3 in DNA: TGTGCCAGCAGCGTAGAAGAGGGCAACTATGGCTACACCTTC. Translation gives CASSVEEGNYGYTF.

The chain joins TRBV5-1 to TRBJ2-5, with TRBD1 matching 7 bases. Germline CDR1 SGHRS, CDR2 YFSETQ. Trimming removed 4 bases from V and 5 bases from J; junction bases left unmatched: 11. The CDR3 is 15 residues long. CDR3 in DNA: TGCGCCAGCAGCCAAGCGACAGGGCTGGTGGAGACCCAGTACTTC. It encodes CASSQATGLVETQYF.

This chain connects TRBV29-1 to TRBJ2-2, with TRBD2 identical over 7 bases. Germline V gene data show CDR1 as SQVTM and CDR2 as ANQGSEA. The CDR3 loop spans 15 amino acids. J was trimmed by 5 bases and V by 8 bases; bases with no gene match: 14. CDR3 in amino acids: CSSEEGGRSTGELFF. In DNA, the CDR3 is TGCAGCTCCGAAGAGGGCGGGAGAAGTACCGGGGAGCTGTTTTTT.

The chain links TRBV18 to TRBJ1-2; 9 bases line up with TRBD1. The CDR3 totals 14 residues. CDR1 is KGHSH and CDR2 is LQKENI in the germline V gene. Trimming at V came to 2 bases and at J to 8 bases, leaving 6 bases not matched to a gene. Here the CDR3 DNA reads TGTGCCAGCTCACCAGGGGGACAGGGAGAGGGCTACACCTTC. As protein: CASSPGGQGEGYTF.

J is TRBJ1-6 and V is TRBV5-6; 9 bases match TRBD1. CDR3 length: 16 residues. CDR1 and CDR2 (germline): SGHDT, YYEEEE. Trimming cost V 1 base and J 7 bases; bases outside gene matches: 6. This CDR3 reads CASSLLGQGYNSPLHF. The CDR3 bases are TGTGCCAGCAGCTTGCTGGGACAGGGTTACAATTCACCCCTCCACTTT.

The DNA of the CDR3 is TGTGCCACCCGTGGGGGGGACAGGGACTACAATGAGCAGTTCTTC. It specifies CATRGGDRDYNEQFF. The chain links TRBV15 to TRBJ2-1, with TRBD1 identical over 9 bases. This CDR3 has 15 amino acids. V gave up 8 bases and J gave up 3 bases; unmatched junction bases: 8. CDR1 and CDR2 (germline): LNHNV, YYDKDF (reference sequence).

The gene calls are TRBV4-3 and TRBJ2-1; D is possibly TRBD2 (6 bases). The CDR3 is 17 amino acids. The ends were cut back, 3 bases at V and 0 bases at J, with 15 bases in the middle. CDR1 LGHNA and CDR2 YSLEER come from the germline V gene. Here the CDR3 reads CASSHTSYLSSYNEQFF. CDR3 DNA sequence: TGCGCCAGCAGCCACACTAGCTACCTGAGCTCCTACAATGAGCAGTTCTTC.

The chain has TRBV11-3 and TRBJ2-2, with TRBD1 matching 9 bases. Trimming at V came to 1 base and at J to 6 bases, leaving 3 bases not matched to a gene. Germline lookup yields CDR1 SGHNT and CDR2 YENEEA. This CDR3 has 15 residues. The CDR3 spells CASSLAGTGPGELFF. The CDR3 region has the DNA TGTGCCAGCAGCTTAGCCGGGACAGGGCCCGGGGAGCTGTTTTTT.

The rearrangement uses TRBV5-6 and TRBJ2-3; D possibly corresponds to TRBD1 (7 bases). CDR1 SGHDT and CDR2 YYEEEE come from the germline V gene. Trimming stripped 4 bases from V and 9 bases from J, with 21 bases between. This CDR3 has 15 amino acids. This CDR3 is CASSLQGPVGGTQYF. The DNA for the CDR3 is TGTGCCAGCAGCCTACAGGGGCCAGTGGGGGGCACGCAGTATTTT.

The chain employs TRBV10-2 and TRBJ1-4; D uncertain. Trimming shortened V by 0 bases and J by 8 bases, and 16 bases separated the two germline ends. The CDR3 has 16 residues. Germline V gene data show CDR1 as WSHSY and CDR2 as SAAADI. Written as DNA, the CDR3 is TGCGCCAGCAGTGAGTCGTTTTGGGTGGCCGGGGAAAAACTGTTTTTT. Encoded protein: CASSESFWVAGEKLFF.